These 20 T cell receptor beta chains came from one sample sequenced in a study of T-cell memory formation after mild COVID-19. MiXCR, run by TCRdb on the 5' RACE reads, gives a single entry per CDR3 protein. The data contain about 350,000 distinct CDR3 sequences, about an eighth of them singletons. The source material was PBMCs or a T cell subset sorted from them (not recorded which). The receptors shown here come from a man younger than 30 who had mild COVID-19 (a few samples of this study predate the infection). Cell type and time point are not known.

This clonotype has a count of ten or more. This chain joins TRBV7-6 and TRBJ2-7; 8 positions match TRBD1. Germline V lookup: CDR1 SGHVS, CDR2 FNYEAQ. There are 14 residues in the CDR3. J was trimmed by 7 bases and V by 3 bases; bases with no gene match: 8. CDR3 amino acids: CASSFGQGAEEQYF. The CDR3 bases are TGTGCCAGCAGCTTCGGCCAGGGGGCGGAAGAGCAGTACTTC.

This clonotype has a handful of counts. The CDR3 DNA follows: TGTGCCAGCAGCGTAGGAGGGGCCGGGGGAGATACGCAGTATTTT. It translates to CASSVGGAGGDTQYF. The chain combines TRBV9 with TRBJ2-3; D is perhaps TRBD2 (6 bases). Trimming removed 0 bases from V and 5 bases from J, with 13 bases in between. Per the germline V gene, CDR1 is SGDLS and CDR2 is YYNGEE. This CDR3 contains 15 residues.

A few counts support this clonotype. J is TRBJ1-1 and V is TRBV6-6, with D maybe TRBD1 (5 bases). This CDR3 region has 18 residues. The ends were cut back, 0 bases at V and 3 bases at J, with 20 bases in the middle. Germline CDR1 is MNHNY and CDR2 is SVGAGI (reference sequence). Written as DNA, the CDR3 is TGTGCCAGCAGTTACTCTCAGGGCAGGGCAACTCTGGACACTGAAGCTTTCTTT. Translation gives CASSYSQGRATLDTEAFF.

At least ten counts were recorded for this clonotype. This chain uses TRBV7-2 with TRBJ2-5, with D possibly called TRBD1 or TRBD2 (6 bases each). Germline assignment: CDR1 SGHTA and CDR2 FQGNSA. The ends were cut back, 1 base at V and 10 bases at J, with 13 bases in the middle. The CDR3 consists of 13 residues. The CDR3 nucleotides read TGTGCCAGCAGCTTAGAGCTGAGGGGGGTCCAGTACTTC. It yields the protein CASSLELRGVQYF.

This clonotype has only a few counts. The chain combines TRBV4-1 with TRBJ2-5; TRBD2 matches 8 bases. Trimming at V came to 1 base and at J to 0 bases, leaving 10 bases not matched to a gene. This CDR3 comprises 18 residues. Germline V gene data show CDR1 as MGHRA and CDR2 as YSYEKL. This chain's CDR3 is CASSQGPDSGGYQETQYF. The CDR3 coding sequence is TGCGCCAGCAGCCAAGGGCCGGACAGCGGGGGATACCAAGAGACCCAGTACTTC.

In this sample, this clonotype turned up many times. The chain combines TRBV4-1 with TRBJ1-1, with TRBD1 identical over 8 bases. CDR1 MGHRA and CDR2 YSYEKL come from the germline V gene. CDR3 length equals 14 residues. J was trimmed by 4 bases and V by 4 bases; bases with no gene match: 5. The CDR3: CASSPRDRSTEAFF. The DNA of the CDR3 is TGCGCCAGCAGCCCCCGGGACAGGTCCACTGAAGCTTTCTTT.

This clonotype has a handful of counts. The J gene is TRBJ1-2, the V gene TRBV9; D is undetermined. The CDR3 totals 12 residues. V shed 4 bases and J shed 5 bases, with 9 bases lying between them. Germline V lookup: CDR1 SGDLS, CDR2 YYNGEE. The CDR3 region has the DNA TGTGCCAGCAGCCCGTCATCTTATGGCTACACCTTC. Translating gives CASSPSSYGYTF.

This chain connects TRBV4-1 to TRBJ1-5; a possible D gene is TRBD1 (5 bases). The germline V gene has CDR1 MGHRA and CDR2 YSYEKL. V was clipped by 2 bases and J by 6 bases, with 8 bases between them. CDR3 length: 13 amino acids. CDR3 nucleotides: TGCGCCAGCAGCCAATCGAGGGGTCAGCCCCAGCATTTT. It specifies CASSQSRGQPQHF.

This clonotype was picked up a small number of times. The CDR3 DNA sequence: TGTGCCAGCTCACCTTCGCAGGTCAGCTCTGGAAACACCATATATTTT. It translates to CASSPSQVSSGNTIYF. The V gene is TRBV18, the J gene TRBJ1-3; D gene ambiguous. Looked up from germline, CDR1 is KGHSH and CDR2 is LQKENI. This CDR3 is built from 16 residues. Deletions cut 3 bases from V and 0 bases from J, with 12 bases between.

The rearrangement links TRBV20-1 to TRBJ1-4; D is unresolved. CDR1 DFQATT and CDR2 SNEGSKA come from the germline V gene (reference sequence). V was cut by 1 base and J by 7 bases, with 16 bases left in between. This CDR3 spans 15 amino acids. DNA of the CDR3: TGCAGTGCTAGAGGTGGTACCCAAGGTGGTGAAAAACTGTTTTTT. It is translated as CSARGGTQGGEKLFF.

This clonotype was seen a handful of times. The chain couples TRBV4-1 to TRBJ2-6; possibly TRBD2 for D (6 bases). Germline values: CDR1 MGHRA, CDR2 YSYEKL. This CDR3 contains 17 residues. Deletions cut 1 base from V and 1 base from J, with 11 bases between. CDR3 sequence (DNA): TGCGCCAGCAGCCAAGGGCCCCGGGGGTCTGGGGCCAACGTCCTGACTTTC. Its translation: CASSQGPRGSGANVLTF.

The chain uses TRBV7-6 and TRBJ2-7; 7 bases map to TRBD2. This CDR3 contains 15 residues. V dropped 5 bases and J dropped 5; count of bases not matched to a gene: 12. Germline-derived CDR1 and CDR2 are SGHVS and FNYEAQ. Here the CDR3 reads CASSQEGGGSDEQYF. The CDR3 nucleotides are TGTGCCAGCAGCCAAGAGGGCGGGGGATCGGACGAGCAGTACTTC.

The sample holds a few counts of this clonotype. The V call is TRBV10-3, the J call TRBJ1-2, with D perhaps matching TRBD1 (5 bases). The V and J ends lost 0 bases and 3 bases respectively, with 14 bases between them. CDR1 is ENHRY and CDR2 is SYGVKD in the germline V gene. This CDR3 is 16 amino acids long. The CDR3 sequence: CAISESKGATYYGYTF. CDR3 nucleotide sequence: TGTGCCATCAGTGAGTCGAAAGGGGCCACCTACTATGGCTACACCTTC.

The gene calls are TRBV25-1 and TRBJ2-7; D is unclear. The germline V gene encodes CDR1 MGHDK and CDR2 SYGVNS. The CDR3 totals 12 residues. V dropped 7 bases and J dropped 0 bases, with 7 bases sitting between them. The CDR3, as DNA: TGTGCCAGCACAAGCAGCTCCTACGAGCAGTACTTC. Protein product: CASTSSSYEQYF.

The sample holds a few counts of this clonotype. The chain combines TRBV10-3 with TRBJ2-5; no clear D. This CDR3 is 15 amino acids long. The germline CDR1 and CDR2 sequences are ENHRY and SYGVKD. V gave up 6 bases and J gave up 1 base, with 15 bases separating them. The CDR3: CAISPNGRSQETQYF. The CDR3 DNA reads as TGTGCCATCAGCCCGAACGGACGGAGCCAAGAGACCCAGTACTTC.

This clonotype was seen only a few times. The chain recombines TRBV12-5 with TRBJ2-5; the match to TRBD2 covers 9 bases. Germline CDR1 and CDR2: LGHNT and FRNRAP. The CDR3 runs 16 residues. J was trimmed by 0 bases and V by 5 bases; bases with no gene match: 7. CDR3 residues: CASGTRLAGNQETQYF. DNA for the CDR3: TGTGCTAGTGGTACTCGGCTAGCGGGAAACCAAGAGACCCAGTACTTC.

There are a few counts of this clonotype. At one of its ends the junction is not consistent with the germline gene, which may arise from a read error. The gene calls are TRBV6-5 and TRBJ1-1; tentatively, D is TRBD1 (5 bases). Germline V gives CDR1 MNHEY, CDR2 SVGAGI. There are 13 residues in the CDR3. The CDR3, as DNA: TGTGCCAGCAGTTACGCGGGGACGGCCGGCTATTCCTTT. Its protein product is CASSYAGTAGYSF.

This chain joins TRBV24-1 and TRBJ2-2; D is ambiguous. Looked up from germline, CDR1 is KGHDR and CDR2 is SFDVKD. V lost 4 bases and J lost 8, with 10 bases in between. The CDR3 is 13 amino acids. The CDR3 DNA reads as TGTGCCACCAGTGACCTGTCCGAGGGGGAGCTGTTTTTT. Translation: CATSDLSEGELFF.

The chain uses TRBV12-3 or TRBV12-4 and TRBJ2-2, with D perhaps being TRBD1 or TRBD2 (5 bases each). Between the trimmed V and J ends, which lost 7 bases and 0 bases, there was a span of 12 bases. CDR3 length: 15 amino acids. Written as DNA, the CDR3 is TGTGCCAGCACGAGGGGTCTCACGAACACCGGGGAGCTGTTTTTT. Translated: CASTRGLTNTGELFF.

V gene TRBV6-2 or TRBV6-3 combines with J gene TRBJ2-2; D is uncertain. V lost 4 bases and J 1 base, leaving 4 bases between the germline ends. Germline CDR1 and CDR2: MNHEY and SVGEGT. The CDR3 runs 13 residues. CDR3 bases: TGTGCCAGCAGTTTCAAGAACACCGGGGAGCTGTTTTTT. Translating it yields CASSFKNTGELFF.